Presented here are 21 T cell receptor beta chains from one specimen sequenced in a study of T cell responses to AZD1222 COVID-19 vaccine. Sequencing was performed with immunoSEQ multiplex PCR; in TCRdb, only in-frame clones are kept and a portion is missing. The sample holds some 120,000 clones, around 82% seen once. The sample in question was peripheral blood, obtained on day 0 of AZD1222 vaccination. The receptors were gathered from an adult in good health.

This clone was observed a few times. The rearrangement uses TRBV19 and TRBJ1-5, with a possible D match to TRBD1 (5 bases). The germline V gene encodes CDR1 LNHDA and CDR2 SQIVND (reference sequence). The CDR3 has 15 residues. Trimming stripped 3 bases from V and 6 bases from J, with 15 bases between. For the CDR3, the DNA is TGTGCCAGTAGTATTAGGAGAAGAGGGGCTCAGCCCCAGCATTTT. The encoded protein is CASSIRRRGAQPQHF.

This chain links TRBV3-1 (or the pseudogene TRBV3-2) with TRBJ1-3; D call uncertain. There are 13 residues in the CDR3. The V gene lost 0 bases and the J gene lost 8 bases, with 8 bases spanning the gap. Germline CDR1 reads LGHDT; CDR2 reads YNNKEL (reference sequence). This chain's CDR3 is CASSQEPVDTIYF. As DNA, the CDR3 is TGTGCCAGCAGCCAAGAGCCCGTCGACACCATATATTTT.

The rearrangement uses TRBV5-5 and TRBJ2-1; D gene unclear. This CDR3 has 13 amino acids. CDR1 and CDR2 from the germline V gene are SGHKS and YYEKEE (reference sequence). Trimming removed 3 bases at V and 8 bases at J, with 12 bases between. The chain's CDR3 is CASSSPSTDEQFF. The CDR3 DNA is TGTGCCAGCAGCTCCCCCTCCACAGATGAGCAGTTCTTC.

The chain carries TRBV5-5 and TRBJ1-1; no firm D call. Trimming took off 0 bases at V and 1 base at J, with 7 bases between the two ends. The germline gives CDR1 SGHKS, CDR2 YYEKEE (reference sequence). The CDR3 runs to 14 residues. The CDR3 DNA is TGTGCCAGCAGCTTGGGACAAAAGAACACTGAAGCTTTCTTT. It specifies CASSLGQKNTEAFF. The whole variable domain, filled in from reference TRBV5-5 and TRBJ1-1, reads DAGVTQSPTHLIKTRGQQVTLRCSPISGHKSVSWYQQVLGQGPQFIFQYYEKEERGRGNFPDRFSARQFPNYSSELNVNALLLGDSALYLCASSLGQKNTEAFFGQGTRLTVV.

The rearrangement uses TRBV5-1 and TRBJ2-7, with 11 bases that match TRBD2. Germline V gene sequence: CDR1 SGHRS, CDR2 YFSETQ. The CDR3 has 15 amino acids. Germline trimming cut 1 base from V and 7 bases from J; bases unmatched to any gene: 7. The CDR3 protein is CASSLLLAGASEQYF. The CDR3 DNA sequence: TGCGCCAGCAGCTTGTTACTAGCGGGAGCAAGTGAGCAGTACTTC. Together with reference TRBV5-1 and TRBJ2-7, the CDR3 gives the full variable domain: KAGVTQTPRYLIKTRGQQVTLSCSPISGHRSVSWYQQTPGQGLQFLFEYFSETQRNKGNFPGRFSGRQFSNSRSEMNVSTLELGDSALYLCASSLLLAGASEQYFGPGTRLTVT.

The CDR3 protein is CASTLRMTSGNSYNEQFF. The DNA for the CDR3 is TGTGCCAGCACCCTTAGGATGACTAGCGGTAACTCCTACAATGAGCAGTTCTTC. The J gene is TRBJ2-1, the V gene TRBV7-2; TRBD2 aligns across 9 bases. In germline, CDR1 is SGHTA, CDR2 FQGNSA. The CDR3 runs 18 residues. With V trimmed by 7 bases and J by 0 bases, 13 bases remained unmatched.

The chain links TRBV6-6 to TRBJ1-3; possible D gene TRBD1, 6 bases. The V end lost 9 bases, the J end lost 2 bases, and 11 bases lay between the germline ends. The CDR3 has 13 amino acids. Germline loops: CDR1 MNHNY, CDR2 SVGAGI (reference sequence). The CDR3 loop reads CASLYRAGNTIYF. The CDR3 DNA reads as TGTGCCAGTCTTTACAGGGCTGGAAACACCATATATTTT.

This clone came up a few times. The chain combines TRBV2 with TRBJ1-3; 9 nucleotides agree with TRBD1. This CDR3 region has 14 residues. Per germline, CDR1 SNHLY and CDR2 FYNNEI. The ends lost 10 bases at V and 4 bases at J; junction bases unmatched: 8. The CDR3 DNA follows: TGTGCCACGGCACAGGGGGCCGGGGGAAACACCATATATTTT. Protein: CATAQGAGGNTIYF.

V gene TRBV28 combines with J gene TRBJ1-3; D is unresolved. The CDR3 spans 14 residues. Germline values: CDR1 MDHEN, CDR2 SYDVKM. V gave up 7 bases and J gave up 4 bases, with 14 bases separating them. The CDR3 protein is CASTPWEAGNTIYF. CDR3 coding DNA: TGTGCCAGCACCCCGTGGGAAGCGGGAAACACCATATATTTT.

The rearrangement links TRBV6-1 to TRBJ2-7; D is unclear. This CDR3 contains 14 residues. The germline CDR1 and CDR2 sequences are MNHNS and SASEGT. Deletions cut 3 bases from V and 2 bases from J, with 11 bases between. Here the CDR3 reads CASSEIRSPYEQYF. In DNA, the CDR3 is TGTGCCAGCAGTGAGATCCGTTCACCCTACGAGCAGTACTTC.

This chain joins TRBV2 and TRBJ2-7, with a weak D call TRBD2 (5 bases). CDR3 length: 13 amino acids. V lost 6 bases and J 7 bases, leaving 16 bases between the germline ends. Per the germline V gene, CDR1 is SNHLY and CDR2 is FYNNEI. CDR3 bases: TGTGCCAGCAGCGGGGAGTCTATGGGGGAGCAGTACTTC. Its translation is CASSGESMGEQYF.

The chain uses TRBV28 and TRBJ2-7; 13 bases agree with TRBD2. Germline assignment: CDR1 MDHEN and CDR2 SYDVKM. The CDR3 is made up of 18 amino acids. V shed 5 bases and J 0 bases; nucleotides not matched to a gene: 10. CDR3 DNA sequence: TGTGCCAGCAGTCCCAATTGGTGGACTAGCGGGAGCTCCTACGAGCAGTACTTC. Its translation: CASSPNWWTSGSSYEQYF.

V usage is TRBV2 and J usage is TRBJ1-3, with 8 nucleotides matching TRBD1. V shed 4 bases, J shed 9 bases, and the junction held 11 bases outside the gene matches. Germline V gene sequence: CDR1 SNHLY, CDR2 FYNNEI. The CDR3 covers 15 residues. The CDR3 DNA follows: TGTGCCAGCAGTGGGACAGGGTACGCGGGGAGCACCATATATTTT. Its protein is CASSGTGYAGSTIYF.

The CDR3 DNA follows: TGTGCCAGCAGCATCCGGACCCATAATAGCAATCAGCCCCAGCATTTT. Its translation is CASSIRTHNSNQPQHF. V is TRBV9 and J is TRBJ1-5, with D unclear. Germline CDR1 and CDR2: SGDLS and YYNGEE. The CDR3 has 16 amino acids. Trimming left V 4 bases short and J 0 bases short, with 14 bases between.

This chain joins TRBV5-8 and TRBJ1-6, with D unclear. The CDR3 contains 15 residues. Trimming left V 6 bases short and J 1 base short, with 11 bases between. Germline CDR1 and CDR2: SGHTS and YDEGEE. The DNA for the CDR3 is TGTGCCAGCACCCCAATGGGGTCCTATAATTCACCCCTCCACTTT. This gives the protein CASTPMGSYNSPLHF.

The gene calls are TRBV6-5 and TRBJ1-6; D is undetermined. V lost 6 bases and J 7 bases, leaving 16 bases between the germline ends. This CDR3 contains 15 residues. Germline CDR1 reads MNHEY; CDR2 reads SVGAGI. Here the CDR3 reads CASSYGPDGNSPLHF. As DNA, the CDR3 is TGTGCCAGCAGCTATGGTCCCGACGGGAATTCACCCCTCCACTTT.

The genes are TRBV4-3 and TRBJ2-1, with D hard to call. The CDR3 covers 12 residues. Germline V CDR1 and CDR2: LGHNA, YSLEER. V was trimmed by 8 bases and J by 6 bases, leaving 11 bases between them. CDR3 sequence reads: CASAYLGNEQFF. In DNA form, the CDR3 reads TGCGCCAGCGCGTACTTGGGCAATGAGCAGTTCTTC.

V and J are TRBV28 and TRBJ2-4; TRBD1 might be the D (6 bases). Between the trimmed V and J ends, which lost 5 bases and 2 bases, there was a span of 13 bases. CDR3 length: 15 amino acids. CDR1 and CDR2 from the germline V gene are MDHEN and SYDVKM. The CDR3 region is CASSPTGITKNIQYF. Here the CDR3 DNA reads TGTGCCAGCAGTCCCACAGGGATAACCAAAAACATTCAGTACTTC.

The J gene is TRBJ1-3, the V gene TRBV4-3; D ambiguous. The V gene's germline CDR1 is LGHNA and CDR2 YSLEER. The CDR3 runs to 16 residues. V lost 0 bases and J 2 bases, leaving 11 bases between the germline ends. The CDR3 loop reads CASSQDRVEAGNTIYF. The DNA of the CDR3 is TGCGCCAGCAGCCAAGATCGAGTAGAGGCTGGAAACACCATATATTTT.

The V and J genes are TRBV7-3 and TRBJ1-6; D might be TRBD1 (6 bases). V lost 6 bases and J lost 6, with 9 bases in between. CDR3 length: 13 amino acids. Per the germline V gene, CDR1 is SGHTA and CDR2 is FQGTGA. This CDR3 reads CASRRTVNSPLHF. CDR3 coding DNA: TGTGCCAGCAGACGGACAGTTAATTCACCCCTCCACTTT. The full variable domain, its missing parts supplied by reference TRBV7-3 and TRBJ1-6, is GAGVSQTPSNKVTEKGKYVELRCDPISGHTALYWYRQSLGQGPEFLIYFQGTGAADDSGLPNDRFFAVRPEGSVSTLKIQRTERGDSAVYLCASRRTVNSPLHFGNGTRLTVT.

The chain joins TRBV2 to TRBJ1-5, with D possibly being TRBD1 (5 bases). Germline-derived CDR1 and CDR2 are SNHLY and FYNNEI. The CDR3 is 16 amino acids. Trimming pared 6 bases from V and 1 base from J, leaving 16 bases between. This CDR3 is CASRSIGGGSNQPQHF. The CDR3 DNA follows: TGTGCCAGCAGGTCGATTGGTGGGGGGAGCAATCAGCCCCAGCATTTT.